This TCR beta chain was obtained from a study of blood T cell repertoires in COVID-19. About the research overall: PBMCs, B-cell-depleted T cells, or T cells provided the cDNA or gDNA that made up the material.

Per the authors' pipeline: Reference gene primer amplification gave estimated nucleated cell counts. Repertoires were generated with immunoSEQ multiplex PCR, while TCRdb's copy carries only in-frame clones and drops some. That table gives V, J and clone size, and the DNA gave D and trimming. This table has around 59,000 clones, almost 90% appearing once. The germline gives CDR1 LGHDT, CDR2 YNNKEL (reference sequence). Trimming removed 4 bases from V and 2 bases from J; junction bases left unmatched: 5. The CDR3 sequence is 14 residues long. The sequence derives from a man aged 55 to 70 with acute or convalescent COVID-19. The chain uses TRBV3-1 (or the pseudogene TRBV3-2) and TRBJ2-7, with TRBD1 matching over 7 bases. Sequences were obtained from peripheral blood. Here the CDR3 reads CASSLGQAAYEQYF. The CDR3 bases are TGTGCCAGCAGCCTCGGACAGGCAGCCTACGAGCAGTACTTC.